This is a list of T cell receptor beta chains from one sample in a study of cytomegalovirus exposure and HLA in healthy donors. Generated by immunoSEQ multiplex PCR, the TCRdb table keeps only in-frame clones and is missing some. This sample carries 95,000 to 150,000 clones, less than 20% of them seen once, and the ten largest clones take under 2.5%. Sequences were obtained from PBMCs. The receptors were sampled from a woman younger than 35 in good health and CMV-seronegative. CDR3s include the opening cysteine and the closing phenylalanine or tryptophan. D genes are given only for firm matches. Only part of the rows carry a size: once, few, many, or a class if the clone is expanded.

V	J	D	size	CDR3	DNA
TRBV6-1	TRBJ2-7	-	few	CASSEFAGLTYEQYF	TGTGCCAGCAGTGAATTCGCAGGGCTAACCTACGAGCAGTACTTC
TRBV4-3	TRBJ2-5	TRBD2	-	CASSHLGGEGVREQYF	TGCGCCAGCAGCCACCTTGGGGGGGAGGGAGTGAGGGAGCAGTACTTC
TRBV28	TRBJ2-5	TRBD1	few	CASSPQTGQETQYF	TGTGCCAGCAGTCCACAGACAGGGCAAGAGACCCAGTACTTC
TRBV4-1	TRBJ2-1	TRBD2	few	CASSQLAGTHEQFF	TGCGCCAGCAGCCAACTAGCGGGGACCCATGAGCAGTTCTTC
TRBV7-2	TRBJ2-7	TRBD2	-	CASSPSVAGAYEQYF	TGTGCCAGCAGCCCCTCGGTAGCGGGCGCCTACGAGCAGTACTTC
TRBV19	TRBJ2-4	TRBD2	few	CASSITSGKNIQYF	TGTGCCAGTAGTATAACTAGCGGAAAAAACATTCAGTACTTC
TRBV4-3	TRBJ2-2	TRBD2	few	CASSQDFGLAGGLFF	TGCGCCAGCAGCCAAGATTTCGGGCTAGCGGGGGGGCTGTTTTTT
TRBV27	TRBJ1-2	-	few	CASSLRPHQGSYGYTF	TGTGCCAGCAGTTTAAGGCCCCACCAGGGGAGCTATGGCTACACCTTC
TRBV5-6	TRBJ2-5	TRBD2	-	CASSLWLAGGETQYF	TGTGCCAGCAGCTTGTGGCTAGCGGGAGGAGAGACCCAGTACTTC
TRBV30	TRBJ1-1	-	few	CAWSPGAAEAFF	TGTGCCTGGAGCCCAGGAGCGGCTGAAGCTTTCTTT
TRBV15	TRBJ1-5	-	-	CATSSVGSNQPQHF	TGTGCCACCAGCAGCGTTGGGAGCAATCAGCCCCAACATTTT
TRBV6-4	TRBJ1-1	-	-	CASSERENTEAFF	TGTGCCAGCAGTGAACGGGAGAACACTGAAGCTTTCTTT
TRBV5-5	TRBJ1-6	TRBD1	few	CASSLGRYDRAGNSPLHF	TGTGCCAGCAGCCTGGGCAGATACGACAGGGCGGGCAATTCACCCCTCCACTTT
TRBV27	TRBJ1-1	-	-	CASKGGSMNTEAFF	TGTGCCAGCAAGGGAGGCTCTATGAACACTGAAGCTTTCTTT